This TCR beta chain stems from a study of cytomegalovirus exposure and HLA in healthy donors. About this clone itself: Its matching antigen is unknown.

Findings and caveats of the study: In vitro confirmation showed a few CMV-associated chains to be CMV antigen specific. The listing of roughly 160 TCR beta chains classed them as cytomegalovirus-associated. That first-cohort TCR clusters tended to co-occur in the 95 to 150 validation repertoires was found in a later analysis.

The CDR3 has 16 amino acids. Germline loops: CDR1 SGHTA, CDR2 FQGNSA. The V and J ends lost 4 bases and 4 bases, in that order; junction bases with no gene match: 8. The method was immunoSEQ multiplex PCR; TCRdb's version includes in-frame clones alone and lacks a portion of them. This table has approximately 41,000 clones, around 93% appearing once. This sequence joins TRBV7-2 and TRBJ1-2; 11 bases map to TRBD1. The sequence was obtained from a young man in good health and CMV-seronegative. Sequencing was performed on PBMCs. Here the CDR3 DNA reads TGTGCCAGCAGCTCAGACGGGACAGGGGGATCCTATGGCTACACCTTC. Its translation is CASSSDGTGGSYGYTF.